Presented here are 31 T cell receptor beta chains from one specimen sequenced in a study of cytomegalovirus exposure and HLA in healthy donors. Primers included in the PCR were 60 Vbeta and 13 Jbeta primers. Only in-frame clones appear in the TCRdb table, and some are missing; sequencing was by immunoSEQ multiplex PCR. The sample holds 65,000 to 95,000 clones; around 77% are singletons and the top ten take about 3%. Sequencing was performed on PBMCs. The receptors were sampled from a man in his forties or fifties in good health and CMV-seronegative.

This chain joins TRBV19 and TRBJ2-7; D may be TRBD1 (6 bases). Trimming took 9 bases from V and 3 from J, leaving 15 bases between them. CDR3 length: 13 residues. Germline CDR1 and CDR2: LNHDA and SQIVND (reference sequence). The CDR3 region has the DNA TGTGCCAGACTGTTACAGGGCCACTACGAGCAGTACTTC. Translated, it gives CARLLQGHYEQYF.

CDR3: CASSLTPPASGGTNEQFF. CDR3 bases: TGCGCCAGCAGCCTCACCCCTCCGGCTAGCGGGGGGACCAATGAGCAGTTCTTC. The gene calls are TRBV4-1 and TRBJ2-1; 11 bases line up with TRBD2. CDR3 size: 18 residues. CDR1 is MGHRA and CDR2 is YSYEKL in the germline V gene. V shed 4 bases and J 6 bases; nucleotides not matched to a gene: 14.

The gene calls are TRBV6-4 and TRBJ2-3; D is undetermined. The CDR3 consists of 14 residues. V shed 4 bases and J shed 0 bases, with 8 bases lying between them. Germline lookup yields CDR1 MRHNA and CDR2 SNTAGT. CDR3 DNA: TGTGCCAGCAGTGGTGGCAGAAGCACAGATACGCAGTATTTT. Amino acids: CASSGGRSTDTQYF.

The chain links TRBV7-2 to TRBJ1-3, with D uncertain. V was pared by 5 bases and J by 10 bases, with 12 bases between. The CDR3 runs 12 residues. Germline V gives CDR1 SGHTA, CDR2 FQGNSA. CDR3 bases: TGTGCCAGCAGCCCCGCCACTGAGACCATATATTTT. Protein product: CASSPATETIYF.

This clone was found a few times. The chain combines TRBV10-2 with TRBJ2-7; 8 bases agree with TRBD2. CDR3 length: 15 amino acids. The junction had 4 bases not matched to a gene; V was cut back by 3 bases and J by 0 bases. Per the germline V gene, CDR1 is WSHSY and CDR2 is SAAADI. The CDR3 protein is CASSDQRGISYEQYF. The CDR3 DNA follows: TGCGCCAGCAGTGATCAGCGGGGGATCTCCTACGAGCAGTACTTC.

The rearrangement links TRBV15 to TRBJ1-6; D remains ambiguous. Looked up from germline, CDR1 is LNHNV and CDR2 is YYDKDF (reference sequence). This CDR3 spans 13 amino acids. The V and J ends lost 8 bases and 8 bases respectively, with 13 bases between them. The CDR3 DNA follows: TGTGCCACCGGGAGACGGGCGTATTCACCCCTCCACTTT. Amino acid sequence: CATGRRAYSPLHF.

The V call is TRBV7-2, the J call TRBJ1-2, with D unresolved. CDR1 and CDR2 from the germline V gene are SGHTA and FQGNSA. The V end was cut by 5 bases, the J end by 5 bases, with 18 bases between. The CDR3 has 15 residues. The CDR3 coding sequence is TGTGCCAGCAGCCCCAGTGGGCCCCAACGATATGGCTACACCTTC. Its translation: CASSPSGPQRYGYTF. The whole variable domain, filled in from reference TRBV7-2 and TRBJ1-2, reads GAGVSQSPSNKVTEKGKDVELRCDPISGHTALYWYRQSLGQGLEFLIYFQGNSAPDKSGLPSDRFSAERTGGSVSTLTIQRTQQEDSAVYLCASSPSGPQRYGYTFGSGTRLTVV.

On this clone: Germline and junction disagree at one end, which may indicate a read error. The rearrangement joins TRBV7-9 to TRBJ2-1; 8 bases agree with TRBD2. The CDR3 contains 16 residues. Germline values: CDR1 SEHNR, CDR2 FQNEAQ (reference sequence). CDR3 loop: CSSSSPGLVVGNEQFF. The CDR3 coding sequence is TGTTCCAGCAGCTCTCCGGGACTAGTGGTCGGGAATGAGCAGTTCTTC.

The chain is built from TRBV5-1 and TRBJ2-1; D gene unclear. Trimming left V 0 bases short and J 4 bases short, with 5 bases between. The CDR3 runs 13 residues. Germline V lookup: CDR1 SGHRS, CDR2 YFSETQ. The CDR3, as DNA: TGCGCCAGCAGCTTGGCTTCGTACAATGAGCAGTTCTTC. Translating it yields CASSLASYNEQFF. Supplemented by reference TRBV5-1 and TRBJ2-1, the full variable domain reads KAGVTQTPRYLIKTRGQQVTLSCSPISGHRSVSWYQQTPGQGLQFLFEYFSETQRNKGNFPGRFSGRQFSNSRSEMNVSTLELGDSALYLCASSLASYNEQFFGPGTRLTVL.

J is TRBJ2-3 and V is TRBV30; 14 bases align to TRBD2. In germline, CDR1 is GTSNPN, CDR2 SVGIG (reference sequence). V was clipped by 4 bases and J by 3 bases; unmatched bases: 24. The CDR3 is made up of 22 amino acids. The CDR3 protein is CAWIKHPRLAGGRDQETDTQYF. CDR3 nucleotides: TGTGCCTGGATCAAACATCCCCGACTAGCGGGGGGGCGGGACCAAGAGACAGATACGCAGTATTTT.

A single count supports this clone. The rearrangement joins TRBV29-1 to TRBJ2-7, with 11 bases lining up with TRBD1. The CDR3 loop spans 16 amino acids. Germline trimming cut 5 bases from V and 6 bases from J; bases unmatched to any gene: 15. The germline CDR1 and CDR2 sequences are SQVTM and ANQGSEA. The CDR3 protein is CSVRSLSGTGGGEQYF. The CDR3 region has the DNA TGCAGCGTTCGGAGTCTTTCCGGGACAGGGGGTGGCGAGCAGTACTTC.

The genes are TRBV5-1 and TRBJ2-3; TRBD2 matches 12 bases. This CDR3 spans 16 amino acids. CDR1 SGHRS and CDR2 YFSETQ come from the germline V gene. The V segment lost 3 bases and the J segment 3 bases; nucleotides outside the gene matches: 5. CDR3 coding DNA: TGCGCCAGCAGCTCTAGCGGGGGGGCTTCGACAGATACGCAGTATTTT. It is translated as CASSSSGGASTDTQYF.

Note on this clone: Compared with germline, one end of the junction differs, possibly owing to a read error. V is TRBV7-9 and J is TRBJ1-4, with TRBD1 matching 7 bases. CDR3 length: 16 residues. Per the germline V gene, CDR1 is SEHNR and CDR2 is FQNEAQ (reference sequence). The DNA of the CDR3 is TGTTCCAGCAGTTCGACAGGGACCGGGCCTAATGAAAAACTGTTTTTT. This sequence encodes CSSSSTGTGPNEKLFF.

The rearrangement links TRBV6-5 to TRBJ1-3; D call uncertain. V lost 4 bases and J lost 1, with 14 bases in between. Germline V gene sequence: CDR1 MNHEY, CDR2 SVGAGI. The CDR3 has 16 residues. The CDR3 is CASSFGSGASGNTIYF. CDR3 DNA sequence: TGTGCCAGCAGTTTCGGGAGTGGAGCTTCTGGAAACACCATATATTTT.

The J gene is TRBJ2-1, the V gene TRBV9; 7 bases are a match to TRBD1. The germline V gene encodes CDR1 SGDLS and CDR2 YYNGEE. The CDR3 has 17 residues. With 2 bases clipped from V and 8 bases from J, the junction kept 16 bases outside the gene matches. CDR3 nucleotide sequence: TGTGCCAGCAGCGTGGGGAAGGGGGCGACCCTAGTCCATGAGCAGTTCTTC. Its translation: CASSVGKGATLVHEQFF.

The chain couples TRBV18 to TRBJ2-2, with D possibly matching TRBD2 (7 bases). The CDR3 extends over 17 amino acids. V lost 1 base, J lost 0 bases, and 12 bases lay in between. Germline V CDR1 and CDR2: KGHSH, LQKENI. This CDR3 is CASSPRGGHANTGELFF. CDR3 bases: TGTGCCAGCTCACCACGCGGGGGCCACGCGAACACCGGGGAGCTGTTTTTT. The whole variable domain, remainder taken from reference TRBV18 and TRBJ2-2, is NAGVMQNPRHLVRRRGQEARLRCSPMKGHSHVYWYRQLPEEGLKFMVYLQKENIIDESGMPKERFSAEFPKEGPSILRIQQVVRGDSAAYFCASSPRGGHANTGELFFGEGSRLTVL.

The genes are TRBV2 and TRBJ2-5; tentative D call: TRBD2 (5 bases). The CDR3 extends over 12 amino acids. CDR1 SNHLY and CDR2 FYNNEI come from the germline V gene. The V and J ends lost 8 bases and 5 bases respectively, with 12 bases between them. CDR3 in DNA: TGTGCCAGCTCTCGGACGGGGGAGACCCAGTACTTC. This gives the protein CASSRTGETQYF.

In regard to this clone: Within the sample, other DNA sequences also encode this same CDR3. CDR3 coding DNA: TGTGCCAGCAGCTTAGAGCAGGGCAATTCACCCCTCCACTTT. Amino acid sequence: CASSLEQGNSPLHF. The gene calls are TRBV11-2 and TRBJ1-6; D possibly corresponds to TRBD1 (5 bases). There are 14 residues in the CDR3. The V gene's germline CDR1 is SGHAT and CDR2 FQNNGV. Trimming took off 0 bases at V and 7 bases at J, with 7 bases between the two ends.

A word on this clone: The junction and the germline gene differ at one end; a read error may be behind it. The chain couples TRBV18 to TRBJ2-5; D not certain. Germline V lookup: CDR1 KGHSH, CDR2 LQKENI. This CDR3 is 15 amino acids long. As DNA, the CDR3 is TGTGCCAGCTCACCACCGTCTCAACACCAGGAGACCCAGTACTTC. As protein: CASSPPSQHQETQYF.

Only one count was recorded for this clone. At one end the junction does not follow the germline gene, possibly because of a read error. V gene TRBV7-9 combines with J gene TRBJ1-1; D is uncertain. Germline assignment: CDR1 SEHNR and CDR2 FQNEAQ (reference sequence). The CDR3 has 14 amino acids. In nucleotides, the CDR3 is TGTTCCAGCAGCTTGGCGGAACTCCCCATTGAAGCTTTCTTT. The encoded protein is CSSSLAELPIEAFF.

The chain carries TRBV6-1 and TRBJ1-2; D is perhaps TRBD1 (6 bases). Per germline, CDR1 MNHNS and CDR2 SASEGT. The CDR3 consists of 15 residues. V was trimmed by 8 bases and J by 4 bases, leaving 20 bases between them. CDR3: CASLPILTGTYGYTF. CDR3 in DNA: TGTGCCAGCCTACCTATATTGACAGGAACCTATGGCTACACCTTC.

V gene TRBV5-8 combines with J gene TRBJ1-2; D gene unclear. This CDR3 has 13 residues. Germline CDR1 and CDR2: SGHTS and YDEGEE. The V end lost 1 base, the J end lost 6 bases, and 10 bases lay between the germline ends. CDR3 DNA: TGTGCCAGCAGCTTGTACCTCGGGGATGGCTACACCTTC. Translated, it gives CASSLYLGDGYTF.

This sequence joins TRBV5-8 and TRBJ1-5; 7 nucleotides line up with TRBD1. In germline, CDR1 is SGHTS, CDR2 YDEGEE. The V and J ends lost 1 base and 5 bases, in that order; junction bases with no gene match: 6. This CDR3 spans 15 amino acids. CDR3 region: CASSLRQGGHQPQHF. DNA of the CDR3: TGTGCCAGCAGCTTGAGACAGGGTGGGCATCAGCCCCAGCATTTT.

The V call is TRBV5-1, the J call TRBJ2-7; 7 positions agree with TRBD1. V shed 5 bases and J 5 bases; nucleotides not matched to a gene: 10. This CDR3 region has 14 residues. CDR1 and CDR2 (germline): SGHRS, YFSETQ. CDR3 amino acids: CASRGNRDRDEQYF. CDR3 nucleotide sequence: TGCGCCAGCAGGGGGAACCGGGACAGAGACGAGCAGTACTTC.

V is TRBV13 and J is TRBJ2-3, with a weak D call TRBD2 (5 bases). In germline, CDR1 is PRHDT, CDR2 FYEKMQ (reference sequence). The CDR3 has 15 residues. The V and J ends lost 7 bases and 6 bases respectively, with 20 bases between them. The CDR3, as DNA: TGTGCCAGCACCTACCGTGGACTCTTCGATGATACGCAGTATTTT. Its protein product is CASTYRGLFDDTQYF.

V usage is TRBV6-5 and J usage is TRBJ2-7; the match to TRBD1 covers 11 bases. There are 14 residues in the CDR3. Per germline, CDR1 MNHEY and CDR2 SVGAGI. The ends lost 4 bases at V and 4 bases at J; junction bases unmatched: 3. The CDR3 DNA reads as TGTGCCAGCAGTTCCGGACAGGGGGCATACGAGCAGTACTTC. This translates into CASSSGQGAYEQYF.

The J gene is TRBJ1-6, the V gene TRBV19; 7 bases agree with TRBD1. The CDR3 extends over 14 amino acids. J was trimmed by 5 bases and V by 7 bases; bases with no gene match: 5. Germline V gene data show CDR1 as LNHDA and CDR2 as SQIVND (reference sequence). CDR3: CASKQGFNNSPLHF. As DNA, the CDR3 is TGTGCCAGTAAACAGGGGTTTAATAATTCACCCCTCCACTTT.

The chain combines TRBV12-5 with TRBJ1-1; D is unresolved. Germline V gene sequence: CDR1 LGHNT, CDR2 FRNRAP. There are 16 residues in the CDR3. Trimming left V 0 bases short and J 4 bases short, with 15 bases between. CDR3 sequence: CASGLVINADSTEAFF. As DNA, the CDR3 is TGTGCTAGTGGTTTGGTAATCAACGCAGACTCCACTGAAGCTTTCTTT. Full variable domain (rest looked up from reference TRBV12-5 and TRBJ1-1): DARVTQTPRHKVTEMGQEVTMRCQPILGHNTVFWYRQTMMQGLELLAYFRNRAPLDDSGMPKDRFSAEMPDATLATLKIQPSEPRDSAVYFCASGLVINADSTEAFFGQGTRLTVV.

The chain recombines TRBV6-5 with TRBJ1-5; no clear D. This CDR3 has 13 amino acids. Germline V gene sequence: CDR1 MNHEY, CDR2 SVGAGI. The germline V and J ends were trimmed by 0 bases and 5 bases, with 5 bases remaining between them. The CDR3: CASSYSEDQPQHF. The CDR3 DNA reads TGTGCCAGCAGTTACTCTGAGGATCAGCCCCAGCATTTT.

The rearrangement uses TRBV18 and TRBJ1-4; possible D gene TRBD1, 5 bases. The germline V gene has CDR1 KGHSH and CDR2 LQKENI. Trimming removed 3 bases at V and 8 bases at J, with 13 bases between. The CDR3 is 14 residues long. The chain's CDR3 is CASSPPGGDEKLFF. The CDR3 nucleotides are TGTGCCAGCTCACCCCCGGGAGGGGACGAAAAACTGTTTTTT.

This sequence joins TRBV19 and TRBJ1-2, with 8 bases aligning to TRBD1. Germline CDR1 and CDR2: LNHDA and SQIVND (reference sequence). V was clipped by 11 bases and J by 5 bases; unmatched bases: 19. The CDR3 is made up of 16 amino acids. CDR3 region: CAYAGQGGLWWYGYTF. The CDR3 nucleotides are TGTGCCTACGCCGGACAGGGAGGTCTTTGGTGGTATGGCTACACCTTC.